Each of the 17 T cell receptor beta chains below was sequenced from the same sample in a study of T cell responses to AZD1222 COVID-19 vaccine. Generated by immunoSEQ multiplex PCR, the TCRdb table keeps only in-frame clones and is missing some. In the table there are roughly 150,000 clones, approximately 90% of which are singletons. Sequenced here: peripheral blood, sampled 28 days after the second AZD1222 dose. These receptors were collected from an adult who received the AZD1222 COVID-19 vaccine.

V usage is TRBV28 and J usage is TRBJ1-5; D gene uncertain. Germline assignment: CDR1 MDHEN and CDR2 SYDVKM. The CDR3 is 16 amino acids. Trimming took off 6 bases at V and 0 bases at J, with 15 bases between the two ends. The CDR3 bases are TGTGCCAGCAGCCAAAAACACTTTTATAGCAATCAGCCCCAGCATTTT. Encoded protein: CASSQKHFYSNQPQHF.

The chain carries TRBV3-1 (or the pseudogene TRBV3-2) and TRBJ1-1; TRBD1 is a possible D gene (5 bases). The length of the CDR3 is 15 residues. Trimming left V 4 bases short and J 1 base short, with 13 bases between. Germline V gives CDR1 LGHDT, CDR2 YNNKEL (reference sequence). In DNA form, the CDR3 reads TGTGCCAGCAGCCGGATCGCTCAGGGGAACACTGAAGCTTTCTTT. Translated, it gives CASSRIAQGNTEAFF.

J is TRBJ2-3 and V is TRBV4-1; 12 positions agree with TRBD2. The CDR3 runs to 19 residues. Germline trimming cut 3 bases from V and 5 bases from J; bases unmatched to any gene: 15. Germline assignment: CDR1 MGHRA and CDR2 YSYEKL. The CDR3 protein is CASSQRLAGGPSLRDTQYF. CDR3 DNA: TGCGCCAGCAGCCAGCGGCTAGCGGGAGGGCCCTCATTACGAGATACGCAGTATTTT.

This clone was seen only a few times. The chain carries TRBV6-4 and TRBJ1-2; D unclear. CDR3 length equals 14 residues. In germline, CDR1 is MRHNA, CDR2 SNTAGT. With 2 bases removed from V and 7 bases from J, the gap between germline ends came to 14 bases. The CDR3: CASSDTTDPSGYTF. DNA of the CDR3: TGTGCCAGCAGTGACACGACCGACCCGAGTGGCTACACCTTC.

The rearrangement links TRBV7-2 to TRBJ2-3; 9 bases are shared with TRBD2. The V and J ends lost 5 bases and 3 bases, in that order; junction bases with no gene match: 15. CDR1 and CDR2 from the germline V gene are SGHTA and FQGNSA. The CDR3 is made up of 18 amino acids. CDR3 sequence reads: CASSQSGAGGLLTDTQYF. CDR3 nucleotide sequence: TGTGCCAGCAGCCAGAGTGGGGCGGGGGGGTTACTAACAGATACGCAGTATTTT. Combining the CDR3 with reference TRBV7-2 and TRBJ2-3 gives the whole variable domain GAGVSQSPSNKVTEKGKDVELRCDPISGHTALYWYRQSLGQGLEFLIYFQGNSAPDKSGLPSDRFSAERTGGSVSTLTIQRTQQEDSAVYLCASSQSGAGGLLTDTQYFGPGTRLTVL.

This rearrangement joins TRBV5-6 to TRBJ1-6; D might be TRBD1 (5 bases). The germline CDR1 and CDR2 sequences are SGHDT and YYEEEE. Deletions cut 2 bases from V and 10 bases from J, with 13 bases between. The CDR3 has 14 residues. The CDR3 DNA follows: TGTGCCAGCAGCTTCGGGCAGGGAGGATCACCCCTCCACTTT. Its translation: CASSFGQGGSPLHF.

The rearrangement links TRBV12-3 or TRBV12-4 to TRBJ2-2; unclear D gene. The CDR3 contains 13 residues. Trimming took off 6 bases at V and 6 bases at J, with 11 bases between the two ends. CDR3 DNA: TGTGCCAGCAGCCAATTTGGCGCCGGGGAGCTGTTTTTT. Its protein is CASSQFGAGELFF.

The chain employs TRBV10-3 and TRBJ2-7; weak D call: TRBD1 (5 bases). This CDR3 contains 17 residues. Trimming cost V 0 bases and J 0 bases, with 15 bases left between them. Germline V gene data show CDR1 as ENHRY and CDR2 as SYGVKD. CDR3 region: CAISESGIRGSSYEQYF. CDR3 sequence (DNA): TGTGCCATCAGTGAGTCGGGGATAAGGGGCAGCTCCTACGAGCAGTACTTC.

The J gene is TRBJ2-3, the V gene TRBV7-2; the match to TRBD1 covers 7 bases. Germline V CDR1 and CDR2: SGHTA, FQGNSA. The CDR3 has 13 amino acids. After removal of 4 bases from V and 6 bases from J, the junction contained 4 bases not matched to a gene. CDR3 nucleotide sequence: TGTGCCAGCAGCTCCTCAGGGGGTGATACGCAGTATTTT. This sequence encodes CASSSSGGDTQYF.

V is TRBV5-8 and J is TRBJ2-7; D is possibly TRBD1 (5 bases). Deletions cut 2 bases from V and 3 bases from J, with 9 bases between. This CDR3 is built from 13 residues. From germline, CDR1 is SGHTS and CDR2 YDEGEE. The CDR3 DNA reads as TGTGCCAGCAGCTTATACCAGGGCTACGAGCAGTACGTC. As protein: CASSLYQGYEQYV.

This clone was observed a single time. DNA for the CDR3: TGCGCCAGCATCCCGGGGGAGAACACCGGGGAGCTGTTTTTT. It encodes CASIPGENTGELFF. J is TRBJ2-2 and V is TRBV10-2; tentative D call: TRBD2 (6 bases). Germline V gene sequence: CDR1 WSHSY, CDR2 SAAADI. The CDR3 spans 14 residues. The V gene lost 7 bases and the J gene lost 1 base, with 10 bases spanning the gap.

This chain links TRBV10-1 with TRBJ2-3, with TRBD2 matching over 12 bases. Germline CDR1 reads WNHNN; CDR2 reads SYGVQD (reference sequence). This CDR3 has 17 amino acids. Unmatched junction bases numbered 11, after V lost 4 bases and J lost 6 bases. The CDR3 DNA reads TGCGCCAGCAGTGGCCGGACTAGCGGGACCCGGTCGGATACGCAGTATTTT. Its protein is CASSGRTSGTRSDTQYF.

The chain uses TRBV6-1 and TRBJ1-4; D call uncertain. The V gene lost 3 bases and the J gene lost 8 bases, with 10 bases spanning the gap. The CDR3 totals 13 residues. CDR1 MNHNS and CDR2 SASEGT come from the germline V gene. The CDR3 spells CASSDVRGEKLFF. CDR3 in DNA: TGTGCCAGCAGTGACGTCCGAGGGGAAAAACTGTTTTTT.

This chain links TRBV9 with TRBJ1-3, with a tentative D call TRBD1 (6 bases). Germline CDR1 SGDLS, CDR2 YYNGEE. Trimming removed 0 bases at V and 3 bases at J, with 10 bases between. The CDR3 is made up of 15 amino acids. This CDR3 is CASSVAQGFGNTIYF. The CDR3 bases are TGTGCCAGCAGCGTAGCCCAGGGGTTTGGAAACACCATATATTTT.

The chain is built from TRBV28 and TRBJ2-6; tentative D call: TRBD1 (5 bases). This CDR3 comprises 17 residues. V was pared by 3 bases and J by 0 bases, with 12 bases between. Per the germline V gene, CDR1 is MDHEN and CDR2 is SYDVKM. CDR3 bases: TGTGCCAGCAGTTTTTTTATCAGGGACTCTGGGGCCAACGTCCTGACTTTC. Translated: CASSFFIRDSGANVLTF.

The V gene is TRBV5-1, the J gene TRBJ2-7, with 8 bases identical to TRBD1. CDR1 and CDR2 (germline): SGHRS, YFSETQ. V shed 4 bases and J 2 bases; nucleotides not matched to a gene: 5. The CDR3 sequence is 14 residues long. DNA of the CDR3: TGCGCCAGCAGCCCCCGGGACAGGACCTACGAGCAGTACTTC. Its protein is CASSPRDRTYEQYF.

The V gene is TRBV30, the J gene TRBJ1-1; possible D gene TRBD1, 6 bases. The V gene's germline CDR1 is GTSNPN and CDR2 SVGIG (reference sequence). V lost 4 bases, J lost 4 bases, and 16 bases lay in between. There are 14 residues in the CDR3. The CDR3 DNA sequence: TGTGCCTGGACCCCCTCAGGGGTAACCACTGAAGCTTTCTTT. As protein: CAWTPSGVTTEAFF.